This T cell receptor (beta chain) appears in the sequencing data of a study of blood T cell repertoires in COVID-19. Study-level background: The United States, Italy and Spain provided the acute and convalescent COVID-19 samples. PBMCs, B-cell-depleted T cells, or T cells were the source of the cDNA or gDNA that made up the material.

The CDR3 runs to 16 residues. The V gene's germline CDR1 is MNHEY and CDR2 SMNVEV (reference sequence). V lost 4 bases to trimming and J lost 1 base; unmatched junction nucleotides: 8. Authors' data handling: Reference gene primers were amplified, and this amplification served to estimate nucleated cell counts. The table came from immunoSEQ multiplex PCR; TCRdb's copy has only in-frame clones and leaves some out. V, J and clone size derive from that table, while D and trimming were established from the DNA sequence. The data show approximately 320,000 clones, with approximately 85% seen just once and approximately 7.6% held by the top ten.

This sequence was found in a human donor in a cohort sampled during active COVID-19. What was sequenced was peripheral blood. The chain joins TRBV27 to TRBJ2-3; 7 nucleotides match TRBD1. The CDR3 loop is CASSSYTGVGTDTQYF. The CDR3 coding sequence is TGTGCCAGCAGTTCCTATACAGGGGTCGGCACAGATACGCAGTATTTT.